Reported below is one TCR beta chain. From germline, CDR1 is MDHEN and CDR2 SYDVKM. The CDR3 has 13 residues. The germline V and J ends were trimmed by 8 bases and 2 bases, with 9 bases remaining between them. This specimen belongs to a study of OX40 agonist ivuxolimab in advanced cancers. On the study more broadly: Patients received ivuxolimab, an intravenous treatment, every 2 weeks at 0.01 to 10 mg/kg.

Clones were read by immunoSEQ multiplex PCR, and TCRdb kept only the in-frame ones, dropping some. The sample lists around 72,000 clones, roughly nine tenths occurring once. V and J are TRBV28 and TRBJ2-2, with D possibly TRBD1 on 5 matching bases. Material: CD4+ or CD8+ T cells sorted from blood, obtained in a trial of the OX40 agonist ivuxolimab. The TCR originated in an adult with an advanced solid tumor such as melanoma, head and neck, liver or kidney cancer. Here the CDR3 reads CASRTFNTGELFF. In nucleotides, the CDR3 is TGTGCCAGCCGGACATTCAACACCGGGGAGCTGTTTTTT.